The rows below give T cell receptor beta chains drawn from one sample of a study of memory CD4+ T cells and cytomegalovirus serostatus. Generated by immunoSEQ multiplex PCR, the TCRdb table keeps only in-frame clones and is missing some. The sample lists about 56,000 clones, around 76% occurring once. The sample was memory CD4+ T cells from blood. The receptors originated from an adult in good health and CMV-seronegative. Both conserved end residues are part of each CDR3. Each record gives: J gene, V gene, clone size, CDR3 protein. Size is omitted from some rows. Given values are once, few, many or a class for expanded clones.

TRBJ2-4 TRBV9 once CASSVASDREYIQYF
TRBJ2-3 TRBV2 . CASSEGGPFFSSTDTQYF
TRBJ1-3 TRBV28 . CASSGTGSGNTIYF
TRBJ1-2 TRBV7-8 few CASSSRTNYGYTF
TRBJ2-5 TRBV7-2 . CASSLQETQYF
TRBJ2-2 TRBV19 few CASRVGAVGELFF
TRBJ1-1 TRBV6-5 . CASGGGHMTEAFF
TRBJ1-4 TRBV7-2 . CASSFRGGTNEKLFF
TRBJ2-7 TRBV19 . CASRSGQGGEQYF
TRBJ2-7 TRBV5-3 . CARSLEGDSSYEQYF
TRBJ2-3 TRBV7-6 . CASSLAGGRTDTQYF
TRBJ2-5 TRBV13 . CASSWAETQYF
TRBJ1-6 TRBV5-1 few CASSVITGPSSPLHF
TRBJ2-5 TRBV2 . CASRQGASAGGETQYF
TRBJ2-2 TRBV5-4 . CASSSQGGELFF